This T cell receptor beta chain was identified in a study of cytomegalovirus exposure and HLA in healthy donors. At the level of the study: Researchers found that about four fifths of over 350 genotyped donors fell within the Caucasian-associated ancestry cluster. Findings and limits, study-wide: It is likely that the observed cluster of highly shared sequence variants was a sequencing artifact. Researchers reported that a few CMV-associated chains were confirmed in vitro as CMV antigen-specific. For TCR beta chains, V- and J-gene trimming was later linked to a missense DCLRE1C variant.

Details on this clone: The antigen is not known.

Germline values: CDR1 MGHDK, CDR2 SYGVNS. The CDR3 consists of 14 residues. V lost 5 bases and J 3 bases, leaving 13 bases between the germline ends. The PCR contained 60 Vbeta and 13 Jbeta primers. The repertoire was sequenced with immunoSEQ multiplex PCR; TCRdb's copy has only in-frame clones and lacks some. The sample includes 140,000 to 150,000 clones, approximately 80% of them seen just once. Sequencing used PBMCs. The rearrangement joins TRBV25-1 to TRBJ1-1; TRBD1 is a possible D gene (5 bases). The clonotype comes from a boy aged 2 to 9 in good health and CMV-seronegative. CDR3 sequence reads: CASSPGTRDTEAFF. CDR3 sequence (DNA): TGTGCCAGCAGTCCCGGAACCAGGGACACTGAAGCTTTCTTT. The variable domain in full, with the rest retrieved from reference TRBV25-1 and TRBJ1-1, is EADIYQTPRYLVIGTGKKITLECSQTMGHDKMYWYQQDPGMELHLIHYSYGVNSTEKGDLSSESTVSRIRTEHFPLTLESARPSHTSQYLCASSPGTRDTEAFFGQGTRLTVV.